Listed below are T cell receptor beta chains from one sample, sequenced in a study of blood T cell repertoires in COVID-19. Data came from immunoSEQ multiplex PCR; TCRdb stores just in-frame clones and leaves some out. The sample holds 85,000 to 130,000 clones, 75% to 85% seen once. What was sequenced was peripheral blood. The receptors shown here come from a man older than 75 with COVID-19, enrolled during active disease. The CDR3 runs from the conserved cysteine through the conserved F or W. Each record gives: J gene, D gene, clone size, CDR3 length, V gene, CDR3 protein, CDR3 DNA. The D gene is left open where the match is weak. Rows give clone size only sometimes, using once, few, many, or a class for an expanded clone.

>TRBJ1-4|NA|NA|14|TRBV11-2
CASSLLGLNEKLFF
TGTGCCAGCAGCTTATTAGGACTGAATGAAAAACTGTTTTTT
>TRBJ1-1|TRBD1|NA|16|TRBV7-6
CASSSGQGPMNTEAFF
TGTGCCAGCAGCTCGGGACAGGGGCCCATGAACACTGAAGCTTTCTTT
>TRBJ2-3|TRBD1|NA|15|TRBV6-6
CASSYADRGRDTQYF
TGTGCCAGCAGTTACGCGGACAGGGGGCGAGATACGCAGTATTTT
>TRBJ2-7|TRBD2|NA|16|TRBV5-1
CASSLDMASGRVKQYF
TGCGCCAGCAGCTTGGATATGGCTAGCGGGAGGGTTAAGCAGTACTTC
>TRBJ2-1|NA|NA|14|TRBV7-9
CASSLLQGIDEQFF
TGTGCCAGCAGCCTCCTCCAGGGAATTGATGAGCAGTTCTTC
>TRBJ2-7|TRBD1|few|14|TRBV27
CASSAGTGPLEQYF
TGTGCCAGCAGTGCCGGGACAGGGCCCTTAGAGCAGTACTTC
>TRBJ2-1|TRBD2|NA|19|TRBV6-2/TRBV6-3
CASSYPGSPRELADNEQFF
TGTGCCAGCAGTTATCCTGGCTCTCCCCGGGAGCTAGCGGACAATGAGCAGTTCTTC
>TRBJ1-4|NA|NA|15|TRBV18
CASSLTKGFDEKLFF
TGTGCCAGCTCCCTAACAAAGGGGTTCGATGAAAAACTGTTTTTT
>TRBJ1-1|NA|NA|15|TRBV18
CASSPPDRLNTEAFF
TGTGCCAGCTCACCCCCCGACAGACTGAACACTGAAGCTTTCTTT
>TRBJ1-6|TRBD1|NA|15|TRBV5-1
CASSLRGGEQSPLHF
TGCGCCAGCAGCTTACGAGGGGGCGAACAATCACCCCTCCACTTT
>TRBJ1-2|NA|few|15|TRBV7-9
CASSPEGSGGYGYTF
TGTGCCAGCAGCCCAGAGGGTTCGGGGGGCTATGGCTACACCTTC
>TRBJ2-1|TRBD2|NA|14|TRBV6-5
CASSPGTSGNEQFF
TGTGCCAGCAGCCCCGGGACTAGCGGGAATGAGCAGTTCTTC
>TRBJ1-5|TRBD1|NA|14|TRBV19
CASSLGQDRAPQHF
TGTGCCAGTAGTTTGGGACAGGACAGAGCGCCCCAGCATTTT
>TRBJ1-1|TRBD1|NA|14|TRBV6-5
CASSFAGTAGEAFF
TGTGCCAGCAGTTTCGCCGGGACAGCGGGTGAAGCTTTCTTT
>TRBJ2-2|NA|NA|14|TRBV6-1
CASSSNKYTGELFF
TGTGCCAGCAGTTCAAACAAATACACCGGGGAGCTGTTTTTT
>TRBJ2-7|TRBD2|few|15|TRBV6-5
CASSYSSGSSYEQYF
TGTGCCAGCAGTTACTCTAGCGGGAGCTCCTACGAGCAGTACTTC
>TRBJ2-7|TRBD1|NA|14|TRBV4-3
CASSQRQGNYEQYF
TGCGCCAGCAGCCAACGACAGGGGAACTACGAGCAGTACTTC
>TRBJ2-7|TRBD2|once|19|TRBV28
CASSFMGRKSGEQSYEQYF
TGTGCCAGCAGTTTTATGGGGCGGAAGAGCGGGGAGCAGTCCTACGAGCAGTACTTC
>TRBJ1-1|NA|NA|13|TRBV12-3/TRBV12-4
CASSPGQATEAFF
TGTGCCAGCAGTCCAGGACAAGCCACTGAAGCTTTCTTT
>TRBJ2-7|TRBD1|NA|15|TRBV5-1
CASSFGQAQPYEQYF
TGCGCCAGCAGCTTTGGACAGGCTCAGCCCTACGAGCAGTACTTC
>TRBJ2-2|NA|NA|15|TRBV15
CATSRYRANTGELFF
TGTGCCACCAGCAGATACAGGGCGAACACCGGGGAGCTGTTTTTT
>TRBJ2-7|NA|many|13|TRBV4-2
CASSQDTTYEQYF
TGTGCCAGCAGCCAAGATACTACCTACGAGCAGTACTTC
>TRBJ1-1|NA|few|13|TRBV19
CASSVRQGTEAFF
TGTGCCAGTAGCGTGAGGCAGGGGACTGAAGCTTTCTTT
>TRBJ1-1|NA|NA|13|TRBV5-1
CASSLAQDTEAFF
TGCGCCAGCAGCTTGGCCCAGGACACTGAAGCTTTCTTT
>TRBJ2-7|TRBD2|once|15|TRBV7-2
CASSFASGRMYEQYF
TGTGCCAGCAGCTTTGCTAGCGGGAGAATGTACGAGCAGTACTTC
>TRBJ2-5|TRBD1|NA|18|TRBV24-1
CATSDPSVVQGAGETQYF
TGTGCCACCAGTGACCCTTCGGTGGTACAGGGGGCGGGAGAGACCCAGTACTTC
>TRBJ1-2|NA|NA|15|TRBV6-5
CASRKGADGDYGYTF
TGTGCCAGCAGAAAAGGGGCGGATGGAGACTATGGCTACACCTTC
>TRBJ2-3|NA|NA|17|TRBV7-9
CASSLVSTALYTDTQYF
TGTGCCAGCAGCTTAGTAAGTACTGCGCTATACACAGATACGCAGTATTTT
>TRBJ1-4|NA|NA|12|TRBV4-2
CASSGSGEKLFF
TGTGCCAGCAGCGGGTCGGGTGAAAAACTGTTTTTT
>TRBJ1-1|TRBD1|NA|14|TRBV19
CASRKQGDGTEAFF
TGTGCCAGTAGGAAACAGGGGGACGGCACTGAAGCTTTCTTT
>TRBJ1-2|TRBD1|NA|15|TRBV18
CASSPRGTGWDGYTF
TGTGCCAGCTCACCTCGGGGGACAGGCTGGGACGGCTACACCTTC
>TRBJ2-2|TRBD1|NA|16|TRBV5-1
CASSLEQGAITGELFF
TGCGCCAGCAGCTTGGAACAGGGGGCGATTACCGGGGAGCTGTTTTTT
>TRBJ1-2|NA|NA|13|TRBV6-2/TRBV6-3
CASNPAGRGGYTF
TGTGCCAGCAACCCAGCGGGGAGGGGCGGCTACACCTTC
>TRBJ1-2|NA|once|13|TRBV30
CAWSVGSNYGYTF
TGTGCCTGGAGTGTAGGGAGTAACTATGGCTACACCTTC
>TRBJ2-5|NA|few|15|TRBV5-1
CASSLRPLIGETQYF
TGCGCCAGCAGTCTGAGGCCTCTTATAGGAGAGACCCAGTACTTC
>TRBJ2-1|TRBD1|NA|14|TRBV18
CASSPTGGFNEQFF
TGTGCCAGCTCACCAACAGGGGGCTTCAATGAGCAGTTCTTC
>TRBJ1-4|NA|few|16|TRBV18
CASSLSRAATNEKLFF
TGTGCCAGCTCACTATCCAGGGCCGCAACTAATGAAAAACTGTTTTTT
>TRBJ1-6|NA|NA|14|TRBV28
CASSSPTAGSPLHF
TGTGCCAGCAGTTCCCCCACGGCGGGTTCACCCCTCCACTTT
>TRBJ1-2|NA|NA|11|TRBV20-1
CSLRGGYGYTF
TGCAGTCTAAGGGGGGGCTATGGCTACACCTTC
>TRBJ2-1|TRBD2|NA|17|TRBV4-1
CASSQTRSGDSYNEQFF
TGCGCCAGCAGCCAAACTCGGAGCGGGGATTCCTACAATGAGCAGTTCTTC
>TRBJ2-2|NA|NA|16|TRBV7-8
CASSAYRIANTGELFF
TGTGCCAGCAGCGCGTACAGGATTGCGAACACCGGGGAGCTGTTTTTT